The present TCR beta chain was sequenced within a study of identical twins. Germline V CDR1 and CDR2: DFQATT, SNEGSKA (reference sequence). Trimming at V came to 0 bases and at J to 7 bases, leaving 8 bases not matched to a gene. The CDR3 has 14 amino acids. TCRdb analysed the 5' RACE reads with MiXCR anew, one entry per CDR3 protein. The table records about 690,000 distinct CDR3 sequences, 20% to 25% of them present only once. Study results and caveats: Models underestimated out-of-frame TCR alpha sharing in monozygotic twins.

Points on this clonotype: Its cognate antigen is unknown.

The same specimen was also included in a second study, on T cells expressing NK-cell markers.

The TCR was taken from a woman under 30 in good health. V and J are TRBV20-1 and TRBJ1-1; 7 bases are shared with TRBD1. The sequenced sample was PBMCs. The CDR3 protein is CSARDLQGVGEAFF. In DNA, the CDR3 is TGCAGTGCTAGAGATCTGCAGGGGGTGGGTGAAGCTTTCTTT.